The rows below give T cell receptor beta chains drawn from one sample of a study of cytomegalovirus exposure and HLA in healthy donors. TCRdb's table, derived via immunoSEQ multiplex PCR, lists solely in-frame clones and lacks some. The repertoire includes 100,000 to 120,000 clones, 67% of them detected once, and about 8% sits in the top ten. Sequenced input: PBMCs. Every receptor here comes from a man aged 18 to 30 in good health and CMV-seropositive. The CDR3 runs from the conserved cysteine through the conserved F or W. Each record gives: J gene, CDR3 length, V gene, CDR3 protein.

J: TRBJ1-2
length: 14
V: TRBV30
CDR3: CAGNPGTGAYGYTF

J: TRBJ2-2
length: 16
V: TRBV5-1
CDR3: CASSFLASQNTGELFF

J: TRBJ1-4
length: 16
V: TRBV27
CDR3: CASSSNRGPAGEKLFF

J: TRBJ1-3
length: 16
V: TRBV6-7
CDR3: CASSTLLGTLGNTIYF

J: TRBJ2-1
length: 18
V: TRBV5-1
CDR3: CASSLEASGGPRGDEQFF

J: TRBJ2-7
length: 14
V: TRBV6-6
CDR3: CASSHTDRPYEQYF

J: TRBJ2-1
length: 13
V: TRBV7-8
CDR3: CASSLERNNEQFF

J: TRBJ2-7
length: 15
V: TRBV6-5
CDR3: CASSYLPQGPYEQYF

J: TRBJ1-2
length: 11
V: TRBV10-3
CDR3: CAISVGGGYTF

J: TRBJ1-6
length: 15
V: TRBV19
CDR3: CASNLRDPFHSPLHF

J: TRBJ2-1
length: 17
V: TRBV4-1
CDR3: CASSQDTVLGIYNEQFF

J: TRBJ2-3
length: 16
V: TRBV4-1
CDR3: CASSQVPRGRTDTQYF

J: TRBJ2-1
length: 14
V: TRBV7-2
CDR3: CASTRNPDNNEQFF

J: TRBJ2-7
length: 16
V: TRBV10-2
CDR3: CASSKDKAGSSYEQYF

J: TRBJ1-1
length: 11
V: TRBV6-5
CDR3: CATGRATEAFF

J: TRBJ2-5
length: 13
V: TRBV10-3
CDR3: CAIRQGGQETQYF

J: TRBJ1-6
length: 18
V: TRBV23-1
CDR3: CASSQSRGWGAYNSPLHF

J: TRBJ1-1
length: 16
V: TRBV5-1
CDR3: CASGKTVGAMNTEAFF

J: TRBJ1-2
length: 13
V: TRBV6-1
CDR3: CATLRFLDYGYTF

J: TRBJ1-5
length: 13
V: TRBV7-9
CDR3: CAPVGGVDQPQHF

J: TRBJ1-5
length: 15
V: TRBV6-1
CDR3: CASKKGTGGNQPQHF

J: TRBJ1-1
length: 14
V: TRBV28
CDR3: CASSSPGLDTEAFF

J: TRBJ2-3
length: 17
V: TRBV7-8
CDR3: CASSLKLAGAGTDTQYF